The TCR beta chain under discussion was sequenced for a study of PD-1 blockade in classical Hodgkin lymphoma. Time point defined: cycle 4 day 1 (C4D1), after 6 weeks of nivolumab. Relapses following autologous stem cell transplantation were seen in all patients, with brentuximab vedotin exposure varying. Magnetic depletion of unwanted cells isolated CD4+ T cells from thawed PBMCs. Using immunoSEQ multiplex PCR, the repertoire was profiled, and TCRdb retains in-frame clones only, with some absent. Of 30,000 to 35,000 clones in the sample, about 86% were seen once. This clone was seen more than once but under ten times. The target antigen is unknown. The study, taken as a whole, reports: By C4D1, diversity of CD4+ TCRs had risen significantly, whereas that of CD8+ TCRs had not.

The input for sequencing was CD4+ T cells from blood, taken before the fourth cycle of nivolumab. The receptor was isolated from a human donor with classical Hodgkin lymphoma.

As DNA, the CDR3 is TGTGCCAGCAGTGAAAGGGGGTGGGGGACCTACGAGCAGTACTTC. Encoded protein: CASSERGWGTYEQYF. V is TRBV2 and J is TRBJ2-7; a weak D match, TRBD1 (6 bases). Germline CDR1 SNHLY, CDR2 FYNNEI. Trimming removed 2 bases from V and 2 bases from J, with 13 bases in between. The CDR3 length is 15 residues.